The 27 T cell receptor beta chains below all came from one sample that was sequenced in a study of blood T cell repertoires in COVID-19. The repertoire was sequenced with immunoSEQ multiplex PCR; TCRdb's copy has only in-frame clones and lacks some. Of 200,000 to 300,000 clones listed, 85% were seen once; the top ten hold more than 6%. Sequencing used peripheral blood. These receptors were collected from an older woman with active or convalescent COVID-19.

V usage is TRBV19 and J usage is TRBJ2-4, with 7 bases lining up with TRBD1. In germline, CDR1 is LNHDA, CDR2 SQIVND (reference sequence). The CDR3 runs to 13 residues. With 2 bases clipped from V and 7 bases from J, the junction kept 2 bases outside the gene matches. CDR3: CASSIRGQNIQYF. In DNA, the CDR3 is TGTGCCAGTAGTATAAGGGGACAGAACATTCAGTACTTC.

This chain connects TRBV7-5 to TRBJ2-7; TRBD2, the table's D call, lacks a check against the DNA. TRBV7-5 is assigned pseudogene status. This CDR3 is 17 amino acids long. The chain's CDR3 is CARSFIADAPRLNEQYF. DNA for the CDR3: TGTGCCAGAAGCTTTATTGCGGATGCCCCACGGTTGAATGAGCAGTACTTC.

The count of this clone is one. This chain connects TRBV11-2 to TRBJ2-7; D may be TRBD1 (5 bases). This CDR3 region has 15 residues. Germline-derived CDR1 and CDR2 are SGHAT and FQNNGV. The V end was cut by 2 bases, the J end by 5 bases, with 16 bases between. DNA for the CDR3: TGTGCCAGCAGCTTAATGACAGCTGGTTTGGACGAGCAGTACTTC. This translates into CASSLMTAGLDEQYF.

This clone showed up just a few times. V and J are TRBV23-1 and TRBJ1-5, with D unresolved. TRBV23-1 is reported as an ORF; its role is uncertain. The CDR3 spans 16 residues. Trimming removed 0 bases from V and 0 bases from J, with 9 bases in between. CDR3 in DNA: TGCGCCAGCAGTCAATCGAGAGCCCCTAGCAATCAGCCCCAGCATTTT. Its protein product is CASSQSRAPSNQPQHF.

The rearrangement joins TRBV6-5 to TRBJ1-3, with no clear D. The length of the CDR3 is 15 residues. Germline assignment: CDR1 MNHEY and CDR2 SVGAGI. The germline V and J ends were trimmed by 7 bases and 0 bases, with 13 bases remaining between them. CDR3 residues: CASMEGSSSGNTIYF. For the CDR3, the DNA is TGTGCCAGCATGGAGGGATCCAGCTCTGGAAACACCATATATTTT.

The chain couples TRBV5-4 to TRBJ2-3; 7 bases are shared with TRBD1. The CDR3 has 14 residues. J lost 3 bases, V lost 4 bases, and 5 bases had no gene match. CDR1 and CDR2 (germline): SGHNT, YYREEE (reference sequence). The CDR3 coding sequence is TGTGCCAGCAGCGCGGACAGGTGGACAGATACGCAGTATTTT. Its protein product is CASSADRWTDTQYF.

Here the CDR3 reads CASSLSMYQETQYF. The CDR3 nucleotides read TGTGCCAGCAGCTTATCTATGTACCAAGAGACCCAGTACTTC. This chain joins TRBV11-1 and TRBJ2-5; no reliable D call. This CDR3 comprises 14 residues. Germline CDR1 reads SGHAT; CDR2 reads FQDESV (reference sequence). The germline V and J ends were trimmed by 2 bases and 0 bases, with 7 bases remaining between them.

The chain uses TRBV28 and TRBJ2-3; TRBD2 aligns across 9 bases. After removal of 3 bases from V and 6 bases from J, the junction contained 7 bases not matched to a gene. The CDR3 extends over 15 amino acids. Germline assignment: CDR1 MDHEN and CDR2 SYDVKM. The CDR3 is CASSFFAGGGDTQYF. The CDR3 DNA reads as TGTGCCAGCAGTTTCTTCGCGGGGGGGGGTGATACGCAGTATTTT. Full variable domain (remainder filled in from reference TRBV28 and TRBJ2-3): DVKVTQSSRYLVKRTGEKVFLECVQDMDHENMFWYRQDPGLGLRLIYFSYDVKMKEKGDIPEGYSVSREKKERFSLILESASTNQTSMYLCASSFFAGGGDTQYFGPGTRLTVL.

The V gene is TRBV12-3 or TRBV12-4, the J gene TRBJ1-1; TRBD1 matches 7 bases. Germline trimming cut 7 bases from V and 4 bases from J; bases unmatched to any gene: 6. This CDR3 comprises 13 residues. The CDR3 DNA follows: TGTGCCAGCACAAACAGGGGAAGCACTGAAGCTTTCTTT. Protein sequence: CASTNRGSTEAFF.

The genes are TRBV9 and TRBJ1-1; TRBD1 aligns across 9 bases. Germline V CDR1 and CDR2: SGDLS, YYNGEE. V shed 0 bases and J 5 bases; nucleotides not matched to a gene: 2. The CDR3 extends over 14 amino acids. The CDR3 sequence: CASSVVTGGTEAFF. In nucleotides, the CDR3 is TGTGCCAGCAGCGTAGTGACAGGGGGAACTGAAGCTTTCTTT.

This clone was seen only once. V gene TRBV19 combines with J gene TRBJ1-1; D uncertain. V was clipped by 7 bases and J by 0 bases, with 12 bases between them. Germline loops: CDR1 LNHDA, CDR2 SQIVND (reference sequence). The length of the CDR3 is 14 residues. In DNA form, the CDR3 reads TGTGCCAGTATTGGTCGACTTATGAACACTGAAGCTTTCTTT. Translated, it gives CASIGRLMNTEAFF.

The chain is built from TRBV6-6 and TRBJ1-2; D may be TRBD1 (6 bases). V lost 4 bases and J 6 bases, leaving 9 bases between the germline ends. CDR1 and CDR2 from the germline V gene are MNHNY and SVGAGI (reference sequence). The CDR3 has 12 residues. DNA for the CDR3: TGTGCCAGCAGTTTCTCAGGGGATGGCTACACCTTC. Translation gives CASSFSGDGYTF.

The rearrangement uses TRBV6-6 and TRBJ1-2; no reliable D call. V lost 8 bases to trimming and J lost 7 bases, with 8 bases between them. CDR3 length equals 10 residues. Germline V gene sequence: CDR1 MNHNY, CDR2 SVGAGI (reference sequence). DNA of the CDR3: TGTGCCAGCCTTGAGGGTGGCTACACCTTC. Its protein product is CASLEGGYTF.

This clone was observed once. Here the CDR3 reads CASSFASGYTQYF. CDR3 nucleotides: TGTGCCAGCAGTTTTGCCTCGGGGTATACGCAGTATTTT. The rearrangement links TRBV28 to TRBJ2-3; possible D gene TRBD2, 5 bases. The ends were cut back, 3 bases at V and 7 bases at J, with 11 bases in the middle. The CDR3 spans 13 residues. Germline assignment: CDR1 MDHEN and CDR2 SYDVKM.

This rearrangement joins TRBV15 to TRBJ2-5, with 8 bases identical to TRBD2. Losses at the gene ends were 2 bases for V and 2 bases for J; bases not matched to a gene: 10. Germline V gene lookup returns CDR1 LNHNV and CDR2 YYDKDF (reference sequence). This CDR3 has 17 residues. The CDR3, as DNA: TGTGCCACCAGCAGACGCCCCGGGACTAGAATACAAGAGACCCAGTACTTC. Protein: CATSRRPGTRIQETQYF.

V gene TRBV6-5 combines with J gene TRBJ2-7, with 7 bases fitting TRBD1. This CDR3 is built from 13 residues. Trimming removed 5 bases from V and 1 base from J; junction bases left unmatched: 2. Germline V gene sequence: CDR1 MNHEY, CDR2 SVGAGI. This CDR3 is CASSQQGSYEQYF. Written as DNA, the CDR3 is TGTGCCAGCAGTCAACAGGGGTCCTACGAGCAGTACTTC.

J is TRBJ2-2 and V is TRBV7-9, with D possibly being TRBD1 (6 bases). The germline CDR1 and CDR2 sequences are SEHNR and FQNEAQ (reference sequence). CDR3 size: 15 residues. V lost 5 bases, J lost 0 bases, and 10 bases lay in between. CDR3 bases: TGTGCCAGCAGCCCGGGGACAACGAACACCGGGGAGCTGTTTTTT. Translation gives CASSPGTTNTGELFF.

With respect to this clone: Within the sample, other DNA sequences also encode this same CDR3. The chain carries TRBV28 and TRBJ1-4, with TRBD1 matching 9 bases. The V and J ends lost 6 bases and 8 bases, in that order; junction bases with no gene match: 1. This CDR3 contains 12 residues. Germline CDR1 reads MDHEN; CDR2 reads SYDVKM. In DNA form, the CDR3 reads TGTGCCAGCAGGACAGGGGGGGAAAAACTGTTTTTT. It specifies CASRTGGEKLFF.

The rearrangement uses TRBV6-5 and TRBJ2-3, with TRBD2 identical over 13 bases. Germline CDR1 MNHEY, CDR2 SVGAGI. The CDR3 covers 15 residues. The J segment lost 1 base and the V segment lost 6 bases, leaving 1 base of the junction unmatched. CDR3 DNA: TGTGCCAGCAGCACTAGCGGGAGGGGCACAGATACGCAGTATTTT. It codes for CASSTSGRGTDTQYF.

This clone has more than one count but fewer than ten. The genes are TRBV19 and TRBJ1-2; D possibly corresponds to TRBD1 (6 bases). CDR1 is LNHDA, CDR2 SQIVND, per germline (reference sequence). The V end was cut by 2 bases, the J end by 4 bases, with 20 bases between. CDR3 length equals 17 residues. CDR3 protein: CASSILRSGAHSYGYTF. In nucleotides, the CDR3 is TGTGCCAGTAGTATACTCCGATCAGGGGCCCACTCCTATGGCTACACCTTC.

This clone was observed once. This chain connects TRBV13 to TRBJ1-2; 7 positions match TRBD1. CDR3 size: 15 residues. Looked up from germline, CDR1 is PRHDT and CDR2 is FYEKMQ (reference sequence). V gave up 4 bases and J gave up 5 bases; unmatched junction bases: 10. DNA for the CDR3: TGTGCCAGCAGCTCCACAGGGGTTCCGGGGTATGGCTACACCTTC. Its protein is CASSSTGVPGYGYTF.

The chain employs TRBV28 and TRBJ2-7; D might be TRBD1 (6 bases). Trimming took off 3 bases at V and 5 bases at J, with 8 bases between the two ends. This CDR3 spans 12 amino acids. CDR1 and CDR2 (germline): MDHEN, SYDVKM. CDR3 region: CASSFRGDEQYV. CDR3 nucleotides: TGTGCCAGCAGTTTCAGGGGAGACGAGCAGTACGTC.

The chain employs TRBV27 and TRBJ2-3; TRBD1 aligns across 10 bases. The CDR3 loop spans 15 amino acids. Germline assignment: CDR1 MNHEY and CDR2 SMNVEV (reference sequence). V shed 6 bases, J shed 4 bases, and the junction held 7 bases outside the gene matches. The CDR3 loop reads CASSLAGTGADTQYF. The CDR3 region has the DNA TGTGCCAGCAGCTTGGCCGGGACAGGGGCAGATACGCAGTATTTT.

There are a few counts of this clone. CDR3 region: CASSRQGSYNSPLHF. The CDR3 region has the DNA TGTGCCAGTAGCCGACAGGGCTCATATAATTCACCCCTCCACTTT. The rearrangement joins TRBV19 to TRBJ1-6; 7 nucleotides align to TRBD1. CDR1 LNHDA and CDR2 SQIVND come from the germline V gene (reference sequence). The CDR3 has 15 amino acids. V shed 6 bases, J shed 4 bases, and the junction held 6 bases outside the gene matches.

This clone turned up a few times. The gene calls are TRBV2 and TRBJ1-5; D not certain. Germline CDR1 reads SNHLY; CDR2 reads FYNNEI. The CDR3 extends over 14 amino acids. V lost 6 bases, J lost 7 bases, and 16 bases lay in between. The CDR3 region is CASRLGRGGQPQHF. In nucleotides, the CDR3 is TGTGCCAGCAGGCTGGGGAGAGGCGGCCAGCCCCAGCATTTT.

The V call is TRBV2, the J call TRBJ2-7; 8 nucleotides line up with TRBD2. There are 16 residues in the CDR3. Germline V gene data show CDR1 as SNHLY and CDR2 as FYNNEI. The ends lost 2 bases at V and 4 bases at J; junction bases unmatched: 10. CDR3 in amino acids: CASSEIRLAGSYEQYF. The CDR3 DNA follows: TGTGCCAGCAGTGAAATCCGGTTAGCGGGAAGTTACGAGCAGTACTTC.

J is TRBJ2-1 and V is TRBV7-6, with TRBD2 matching over 13 bases. CDR1 and CDR2 from the germline V gene are SGHVS and FNYEAQ. V lost 5 bases, J lost 7 bases, and 8 bases stayed unmatched. There are 16 residues in the CDR3. DNA of the CDR3: TGTGCCAGCAGCCCGTGGACTAGCGGGAGTTGGAATGAGCAGTTCTTC. Residues: CASSPWTSGSWNEQFF.